This T cell receptor beta chain was sequenced during a study of blood T cell repertoires in COVID-19. Study-level information: Both acute and convalescent COVID-19 samples were obtained from the United States, Italy and Spain. The cDNA or gDNA used as material had been derived from T cells, B-cell-depleted T cells, or PBMCs.

Study processing details: Counts of nucleated cells, estimated from reference gene primer amplification, were obtained. Produced via immunoSEQ multiplex PCR; TCRdb's table is partial and in-frame only. V and J calls and clone size are those listed in that table; D and trimming were worked out from the DNA. The repertoire holds 350,000 to 400,000 clones, with approximately 88% as singletons. The CDR3 loop spans 14 amino acids. Germline values: CDR1 MNHNS, CDR2 SASEGT. V was pared by 2 bases and J by 1 base, with 8 bases between. The TCR originated in a woman aged 25 to 39 with COVID-19, enrolled during active disease. Sample: peripheral blood. The chain recombines TRBV6-1 with TRBJ1-1; unclear D gene. This CDR3 is CASSELFQNTEAFF. The CDR3 coding sequence is TGTGCCAGCAGTGAACTATTCCAGAACACTGAAGCTTTCTTT.